Following are 27 T cell receptor beta chains from one sample sequenced in a study of coeliac disease. Clones were read by immunoSEQ multiplex PCR, and TCRdb kept only the in-frame ones, dropping some. The repertoire holds thousands of clones, with around 62% as singletons. The sample consisted of lymphocytes from the gut lamina propria. The receptors were gathered from a man aged 55 to 70 with celiac disease on a gluten-free diet.

This clone was recorded a few times. The rearrangement links TRBV9 to TRBJ2-2; TRBD2 aligns across 10 bases. The CDR3 consists of 16 residues. The V and J ends lost 3 bases and 1 base, in that order; junction bases with no gene match: 3. Per germline, CDR1 SGDLS and CDR2 YYNGEE. The CDR3 DNA is TGTGCCAGCAGCGCGGTAGCGGGGGGGAACACCGGGGAGCTGTTTTTT. Its protein product is CASSAVAGGNTGELFF.

This clone was seen a few times. The chain couples TRBV5-4 to TRBJ2-2; possible D gene TRBD1, 5 bases. The CDR3 is made up of 15 amino acids. The germline V gene encodes CDR1 SGHNT and CDR2 YYREEE (reference sequence). V was shortened by 0 bases and J by 6 bases, with 12 bases between the two germline ends. The CDR3 reads CASSLDQGRAGELFF. The CDR3 nucleotides read TGTGCCAGCAGCTTGGACCAGGGTCGGGCCGGGGAGCTGTTTTTT.

V and J are TRBV4-2 and TRBJ1-4; D might be TRBD1 (5 bases). Germline CDR1 LGHNA, CDR2 YNFKEQ. Trimming removed 4 bases at V and 8 bases at J, with 17 bases between. The CDR3 consists of 15 residues. The CDR3 DNA follows: TGTGCCAGCAGCCCTAATAAGGGGATTAAGGAAAAACTGTTTTTT. It translates to CASSPNKGIKEKLFF.

The V gene is TRBV6-5, the J gene TRBJ2-7; D possibly corresponds to TRBD2 (7 bases). The CDR3 is made up of 13 amino acids. V shed 9 bases and J shed 1 base, with 13 bases lying between them. Germline V gene data show CDR1 as MNHEY and CDR2 as SVGAGI. DNA for the CDR3: TGTGCCAGAGGGGGGGCAGGTTCCTACGAGCAGTACTTC. It yields the protein CARGGAGSYEQYF.

The rearrangement joins TRBV2 to TRBJ1-2; 9 bases are a match to TRBD1. The V segment lost 6 bases and the J segment 0 bases; nucleotides outside the gene matches: 5. This CDR3 spans 15 amino acids. CDR1 SNHLY and CDR2 FYNNEI come from the germline V gene. CDR3 region: CASRTDRGANYGYTF. In nucleotides, the CDR3 is TGTGCCAGCAGGACGGACAGGGGTGCTAACTATGGCTACACCTTC.

V and J are TRBV5-1 and TRBJ2-7; maybe TRBD1 (6 bases). Trimming removed 1 base from V and 2 bases from J, with 7 bases in between. Germline values: CDR1 SGHRS, CDR2 YFSETQ. CDR3 length equals 13 residues. Here the CDR3 reads CASSLNRAYEQYF. The CDR3 nucleotides are TGCGCCAGCAGCTTGAACAGGGCCTACGAGCAGTACTTC.

The chain is built from TRBV29-1 and TRBJ2-2; a possible D gene is TRBD2 (7 bases). Germline lookup yields CDR1 SQVTM and CDR2 ANQGSEA. The CDR3 loop spans 16 amino acids. Trimming pared 5 bases from V and 5 bases from J, leaving 21 bases between. CDR3 bases: TGCAGCGTTATGAGGGGGGGAGAAGGCGAGACCGGGGAGCTGTTTTTT. It specifies CSVMRGGEGETGELFF.

This clone was counted a few times. This rearrangement joins TRBV5-1 to TRBJ1-2; perhaps TRBD1 as D (5 bases). The CDR3 loop spans 15 amino acids. Trimming stripped 2 bases from V and 0 bases from J, with 11 bases between. Looked up from germline, CDR1 is SGHRS and CDR2 is YFSETQ. CDR3 bases: TGCGCCAGCAGCTTAACAGGTGACACTAACTATGGCTACACCTTC. Encoded protein: CASSLTGDTNYGYTF.

The V gene is TRBV7-9, the J gene TRBJ2-1; possibly TRBD2 for D (6 bases). Trimming left V 3 bases short and J 8 bases short, with 17 bases between. The CDR3 totals 15 residues. The germline V gene encodes CDR1 SEHNR and CDR2 FQNEAQ (reference sequence). CDR3 coding DNA: TGTGCCAGCAGCTTGGGACTGGGCTTGGACGATGAGCAGTTCTTC. Amino acid sequence: CASSLGLGLDDEQFF.

V usage is TRBV7-4 and J usage is TRBJ1-1; 10 bases agree with TRBD1. Germline CDR1 is SGHVT and CDR2 is SQSDAQ. The CDR3 has 18 amino acids. Trimming cost V 6 bases and J 0 bases; bases outside gene matches: 13. This CDR3 is CASSLHPGTGELNTEAFF. The CDR3 DNA is TGTGCCAGCAGTCTTCATCCGGGGACAGGGGAATTGAACACTGAAGCTTTCTTT.

The chain uses TRBV27 and TRBJ2-5, with 8 positions matching TRBD2. CDR1 and CDR2 (germline): MNHEY, SMNVEV (reference sequence). Trimming took 6 bases from V and 5 from J; bases not matched to a gene: 14. This CDR3 region has 16 residues. Here the CDR3 reads CASSPRESSGVETQYF. CDR3 coding DNA: TGTGCCAGCAGCCCCAGAGAGAGTAGCGGGGTGGAGACCCAGTACTTC.

The gene calls are TRBV6-1 and TRBJ2-7; D is undetermined. Germline values: CDR1 MNHNS, CDR2 SASEGT. The V gene lost 3 bases and the J gene lost 9 bases, with 21 bases spanning the gap. This CDR3 has 15 amino acids. The CDR3 here is CASSDSTGRIGVQYF. The CDR3 DNA sequence: TGTGCCAGCAGTGATAGTACGGGTAGGATTGGTGTGCAGTACTTC.

CDR3: CSVGGGTGSKNIQYF. DNA for the CDR3: TGCAGCGTTGGGGGGGGTACAGGGTCCAAAAACATTCAGTACTTC. The rearrangement joins TRBV29-1 to TRBJ2-4, with a possible D match to TRBD2 (7 bases). The length of the CDR3 is 15 residues. V gave up 4 bases and J gave up 2 bases, with 15 bases separating them. Germline-derived CDR1 and CDR2 are SQVTM and ANQGSEA.

This rearrangement joins TRBV7-2 to TRBJ1-4; TRBD1 matches 9 bases. Per germline, CDR1 SGHTA and CDR2 FQGNSA. Losses at the gene ends were 5 bases for V and 8 bases for J; bases not matched to a gene: 6. The CDR3 runs to 14 residues. CDR3 nucleotide sequence: TGTGCCAGCAGCAGAGGACAGGGGTACGAAAAACTGTTTTTT. This gives the protein CASSRGQGYEKLFF. Drawing the rest from reference TRBV7-2 and TRBJ1-4, the complete variable domain is GAGVSQSPSNKVTEKGKDVELRCDPISGHTALYWYRQSLGQGLEFLIYFQGNSAPDKSGLPSDRFSAERTGGSVSTLTIQRTQQEDSAVYLCASSRGQGYEKLFFGSGTQLSVL.

The V gene is TRBV30, the J gene TRBJ1-1, with 8 bases matching TRBD1. The CDR3 is 14 residues long. CDR1 is GTSNPN and CDR2 is SVGIG in the germline V gene (reference sequence). Trimming at V came to 3 bases and at J to 3 bases, leaving 6 bases not matched to a gene. The CDR3 here is CAWRSKQGDTEAFF. CDR3 DNA: TGTGCCTGGAGAAGTAAACAGGGGGACACTGAAGCTTTCTTT.

This chain joins TRBV18 and TRBJ1-2; TRBD1 aligns across 9 bases. The V segment lost 4 bases and the J segment 0 bases; nucleotides outside the gene matches: 6. Germline V lookup: CDR1 KGHSH, CDR2 LQKENI. The CDR3 has 16 residues. The CDR3 reads CASSLDRGSSNYGYTF. In nucleotides, the CDR3 is TGTGCCAGCTCACTGGACAGGGGATCCTCTAACTATGGCTACACCTTC.

There are a few counts of this clone. The V gene is TRBV18, the J gene TRBJ1-5, with TRBD1 as a possible D gene (5 bases). V was clipped by 0 bases and J by 2 bases, with 11 bases between them. The germline V gene has CDR1 KGHSH and CDR2 LQKENI. CDR3 length equals 16 residues. CDR3 in amino acids: CASSPPTSRGNQPQHF. In DNA, the CDR3 is TGTGCCAGCTCACCACCGACGTCCAGGGGCAATCAGCCCCAGCATTTT.

This clone has a handful of counts. V gene TRBV18 combines with J gene TRBJ2-7; 8 bases match TRBD1. This CDR3 contains 14 residues. The V gene end was trimmed by 2 bases and the J gene end by 4 bases; junction bases not matched to a gene: 4. The germline gives CDR1 KGHSH, CDR2 LQKENI. The CDR3 loop reads CASSPRTGRYEQYF. Written as DNA, the CDR3 is TGTGCCAGCTCACCAAGGACAGGGAGGTACGAGCAGTACTTC.

The CDR3 is CASSLDGPTQYF. The CDR3 DNA reads as TGCGCCAGCAGCTTGGATGGGCCCACGCAGTATTTT. V gene TRBV5-1 combines with J gene TRBJ2-3; D remains ambiguous. CDR1 is SGHRS and CDR2 is YFSETQ in the germline V gene. The V end was cut by 0 bases, the J end by 9 bases, with 8 bases between. There are 12 residues in the CDR3.

This clone was found a few times. This chain connects TRBV5-6 to TRBJ1-1, with TRBD1 identical over 7 bases. CDR3 size: 14 residues. Germline V CDR1 and CDR2: SGHDT, YYEEEE. Trimming removed 4 bases from V and 6 bases from J; junction bases left unmatched: 9. The CDR3 region has the DNA TGTGCCAGCAGCGGAAGGGACAGTCCTTCTGAAGCTTTCTTT. Translation: CASSGRDSPSEAFF. Combining the CDR3 with reference TRBV5-6 and TRBJ1-1 gives the whole variable domain DAGVTQSPTHLIKTRGQQVTLRCSPKSGHDTVSWYQQALGQGPQFIFQYYEEEERQRGNFPDRFSGHQFPNYSSELNVNALLLGDSALYLCASSGRDSPSEAFFGQGTRLTVV.

The chain uses TRBV7-3 and TRBJ1-1; 9 nucleotides align to TRBD1. The CDR3 is 14 residues long. The germline CDR1 and CDR2 sequences are SGHTA and FQGTGA. J was trimmed by 2 bases and V by 5 bases; bases with no gene match: 3. The CDR3 nucleotides read TGTGCCAGCAGCCGGGGACAGGGCAACACTGAAGCTTTCTTT. Protein: CASSRGQGNTEAFF.

This rearrangement joins TRBV28 to TRBJ2-2, with D unresolved. V was shortened by 6 bases and J by 0 bases, with 5 bases between the two germline ends. Germline values: CDR1 MDHEN, CDR2 SYDVKM. The CDR3 runs to 13 residues. CDR3 DNA: TGTGCCAGCAGCTTTCCGAACACCGGGGAGCTGTTTTTT. Translating gives CASSFPNTGELFF.

This clone is medium-sized in the sample. The chain uses TRBV25-1 and TRBJ1-1; D might be TRBD1 (5 bases). Looked up from germline, CDR1 is MGHDK and CDR2 is SYGVNS. V was clipped by 8 bases and J by 1 base, with 17 bases between them. The CDR3 is 15 amino acids. CDR3 region: CASHPAGRGNTEAFF. The CDR3 nucleotides read TGTGCCAGCCACCCGGCAGGGCGAGGGAACACTGAAGCTTTCTTT.

A remark on this clone: Germline and junction disagree at one end, which may indicate a read error. The V gene is TRBV2, the J gene TRBJ2-7; a possible D gene is TRBD1 (6 bases). Germline V gives CDR1 SNHLY, CDR2 FYNNEI. This CDR3 is built from 12 residues. CDR3 amino acids: CASSDMGAARKF. As DNA, the CDR3 is TGTGCCAGCAGTGACATGGGGGCAGCCCGAAAGTTC.

This clone is deemed large (0.1 to 1%). V usage is TRBV27 and J usage is TRBJ1-1, with 7 bases fitting TRBD1. Germline V CDR1 and CDR2: MNHEY, SMNVEV (reference sequence). The CDR3 is made up of 13 amino acids. The V gene end was trimmed by 5 bases and the J gene end by 7 bases; junction bases not matched to a gene: 7. The CDR3 region has the DNA TGTGCCAGCAGTGTGGGACAGCGAGATGAAGCTTTCTTT. As protein: CASSVGQRDEAFF.

V usage is TRBV6-1 and J usage is TRBJ1-2; the D is unclear. Germline V gene lookup returns CDR1 MNHNS and CDR2 SASEGT. V was clipped by 1 base and J by 6 bases, with 15 bases between them. This CDR3 region has 15 residues. DNA of the CDR3: TGTGCCAGCAGTGAAGGAGGAGGACTTCAACATGGCTACACCTTC. This gives the protein CASSEGGGLQHGYTF.

The chain links TRBV2 to TRBJ2-5; TRBD1 agrees at 7 bases. The CDR3 is 17 residues long. Trimming removed 0 bases from V and 2 bases from J; junction bases left unmatched: 9. Germline V gene data show CDR1 as SNHLY and CDR2 as FYNNEI. CDR3 in amino acids: CASSEAVWGRGQETQYF. CDR3 nucleotides: TGTGCCAGCAGTGAAGCGGTATGGGGCAGGGGGCAAGAGACCCAGTACTTC.